A single sample gave rise to the 27 T cell receptor beta chains below, sequenced in a study of cytomegalovirus exposure and HLA in healthy donors. Primers: 60 Vbeta forward and 13 Jbeta reverse. The protocol was immunoSEQ multiplex PCR, while the TCRdb copy is restricted to in-frame clones and leaves out a portion. In the table there are around 150,000 clones, 76% of which are singletons. Sequencing input: PBMCs. Receptor source: a man aged 18 to 35 in good health and CMV-seronegative.

This sequence joins TRBV2 and TRBJ1-6, with TRBD1 identical over 8 bases. Germline V gene sequence: CDR1 SNHLY, CDR2 FYNNEI. The CDR3 is 18 residues long. Trimming at V came to 4 bases and at J to 0 bases, leaving 8 bases not matched to a gene. CDR3 sequence reads: CASSGDRPYHSYNSPLHF. The CDR3 DNA sequence: TGTGCCAGCAGTGGGGACAGGCCGTACCACTCCTATAATTCACCCCTCCACTTT. Variable domain in full (rest from reference TRBV2 and TRBJ1-6): EPEVTQTPSHQVTQMGQEVILRCVPISNHLYFYWYRQILGQKVEFLVSFYNNEISEKSEIFDDQFSVERPDGSNFTLKIRSTKLEDSAMYFCASSGDRPYHSYNSPLHFGNGTRLTVT.

This clone came up once. V is TRBV18 and J is TRBJ2-1; D perhaps matches TRBD2 (5 bases). In germline, CDR1 is KGHSH, CDR2 LQKENI. CDR3 length equals 13 residues. With 6 bases removed from V and 4 bases from J, the gap between germline ends came to 10 bases. CDR3 protein: CASSPGIYNEQFF. The CDR3 DNA follows: TGTGCCAGCTCCCCCGGGATTTACAATGAGCAGTTCTTC.

The rearrangement links TRBV7-9 to TRBJ1-2; D is possibly TRBD1 (6 bases). This CDR3 has 13 residues. CDR1 is SEHNR and CDR2 is FQNEAQ in the germline V gene (reference sequence). V was clipped by 5 bases and J by 6 bases, with 13 bases between them. Here the CDR3 DNA reads TGTGCCAGCAGCCGAACAGGGTTTGATGGCTACACCTTC. It translates to CASSRTGFDGYTF.

The chain uses TRBV10-1 and TRBJ2-3; 8 nucleotides agree with TRBD1. Trimming cost V 5 bases and J 6 bases; bases outside gene matches: 4. CDR1 is WNHNN, CDR2 SYGVQD, per germline (reference sequence). This CDR3 has 13 residues. The CDR3: CASSPGQGDTQYF. Here the CDR3 DNA reads TGCGCCAGCAGTCCAGGACAGGGCGATACGCAGTATTTT.

The chain uses TRBV10-3 and TRBJ2-2; possibly TRBD2 for D (5 bases). Germline assignment: CDR1 ENHRY and CDR2 SYGVKD. V was cut by 3 bases and J by 5 bases, with 16 bases left in between. The CDR3 is made up of 16 amino acids. The CDR3 sequence is CAISDSSRGGTGELFF. In DNA form, the CDR3 reads TGTGCCATCAGTGATTCCTCCCGGGGTGGAACCGGGGAGCTGTTTTTT.

V gene TRBV5-1 combines with J gene TRBJ2-1, with 8 bases lining up with TRBD1. From germline, CDR1 is SGHRS and CDR2 YFSETQ. V lost 0 bases to trimming and J lost 9 bases; unmatched junction nucleotides: 8. The CDR3 extends over 15 amino acids. In nucleotides, the CDR3 is TGCGCCAGCAGCTTGGGCGGGACAGGAGGGGGTGAGCAGTTCTTC. It is translated as CASSLGGTGGGEQFF.

This clone was seen a handful of times. V is TRBV6-1 and J is TRBJ2-7; possible D gene TRBD1, 5 bases. Trimming cost V 6 bases and J 6 bases, with 15 bases left between them. This CDR3 has 13 residues. Germline V gene data show CDR1 as MNHNS and CDR2 as SASEGT. CDR3 sequence reads: CASSPLGAGEQYF. The CDR3 DNA reads TGTGCCAGCAGCCCGCTAGGGGCAGGCGAGCAGTACTTC.

The rearrangement joins TRBV11-2 to TRBJ2-1; 7 bases are shared with TRBD2. V dropped 5 bases and J dropped 4; count of bases not matched to a gene: 8. This CDR3 is 15 amino acids long. The V gene's germline CDR1 is SGHAT and CDR2 FQNNGV. In DNA, the CDR3 is TGTGCCAGCAGCCCGACTAGCCCAAAGTACAATGAGCAGTTCTTC. Its protein product is CASSPTSPKYNEQFF.

The chain combines TRBV27 with TRBJ2-1, with 8 bases lining up with TRBD1. V dropped 6 bases and J dropped 5; count of bases not matched to a gene: 9. The CDR3 covers 15 residues. From germline, CDR1 is MNHEY and CDR2 SMNVEV (reference sequence). CDR3 sequence: CASRTLGTGHNEQFF. CDR3 DNA: TGTGCCAGCAGGACGTTGGGGACAGGACACAATGAGCAGTTCTTC.

The chain is built from TRBV27 and TRBJ2-3; TRBD1 is a possible D gene (5 bases). The V and J ends lost 5 bases and 0 bases respectively, with 12 bases between them. CDR3 length equals 15 residues. The V gene's germline CDR1 is MNHEY and CDR2 SMNVEV (reference sequence). This CDR3 is CASSHRQPSTDTQYF. DNA of the CDR3: TGTGCCAGCAGTCACCGACAGCCTAGCACAGATACGCAGTATTTT.

The chain carries TRBV28 and TRBJ2-2; 8 bases match TRBD2. J gave up 4 bases and V 5 bases, and 12 bases lay outside the gene matches. The CDR3 has 17 residues. Germline lookup yields CDR1 MDHEN and CDR2 SYDVKM. CDR3 loop: CASSPFLREGPTGELFF. The CDR3 bases are TGTGCCAGCAGTCCCTTTCTCCGGGAGGGCCCCACCGGGGAGCTGTTTTTT.

The chain combines TRBV9 with TRBJ2-7; TRBD1 agrees at 9 bases. The trim removed 3 bases at V and 7 bases at J, leaving 14 bases unmatched. The germline gives CDR1 SGDLS, CDR2 YYNGEE. CDR3 length equals 16 residues. The CDR3 protein is CASSDDPGTGRGEQYF. The CDR3 nucleotides are TGTGCCAGCAGCGACGATCCCGGGACAGGGCGTGGTGAGCAGTACTTC.

The V call is TRBV27, the J call TRBJ1-6, with 9 bases identical to TRBD1. Germline V lookup: CDR1 MNHEY, CDR2 SMNVEV (reference sequence). This CDR3 spans 15 amino acids. V lost 7 bases and J lost 5; bases outside the gene matches: 6. For the CDR3, the DNA is TGTGCCAGCAAGTGGGGACAGGGTGATAATTCACCCCTCCACTTT. Protein sequence: CASKWGQGDNSPLHF.

J is TRBJ2-7 and V is TRBV6-1; no definite D call. The V end lost 4 bases, the J end lost 3 bases, and 13 bases lay between the germline ends. Germline values: CDR1 MNHNS, CDR2 SASEGT. The CDR3 sequence is 14 residues long. The CDR3 nucleotides read TGTGCCAGCAGTGTCTGGCAGACTCTCTACGAGCAGTACTTC. It yields the protein CASSVWQTLYEQYF.

The gene calls are TRBV2 and TRBJ1-5; maybe TRBD1 (6 bases). The V and J ends lost 5 bases and 6 bases respectively, with 17 bases between them. The CDR3 contains 15 residues. Per germline, CDR1 SNHLY and CDR2 FYNNEI. DNA of the CDR3: TGTGCCAGCAGTATACAGGGAGCCCTTGGTCAGCCCCAGCATTTT. This encodes CASSIQGALGQPQHF.

The CDR3 region has the DNA TGCAGCGTTGAGTTCGTTAACCGTAGAGAAAAACTGTTTTTT. It yields the protein CSVEFVNRREKLFF. The chain has TRBV29-1 and TRBJ1-4, with D uncertain. Germline V CDR1 and CDR2: SQVTM, ANQGSEA. V lost 3 bases and J 8 bases, leaving 16 bases between the germline ends. The CDR3 covers 14 residues.

The rearrangement links TRBV28 to TRBJ1-5, with 8 bases that match TRBD1. This CDR3 has 15 amino acids. Germline trimming cut 5 bases from V and 6 bases from J; bases unmatched to any gene: 9. Germline-derived CDR1 and CDR2 are MDHEN and SYDVKM. CDR3 nucleotides: TGTGCCAGCAGTCATGGACAGGGAGGAGGTCAGCCCCAGCATTTT. Protein sequence: CASSHGQGGGQPQHF.

The V gene is TRBV7-6, the J gene TRBJ1-2; D perhaps matches TRBD1 (6 bases). Deletions cut 2 bases from V and 3 bases from J, with 10 bases between. Per the germline V gene, CDR1 is SGHVS and CDR2 is FNYEAQ. This CDR3 has 14 amino acids. The CDR3 DNA reads as TGTGCCAGCAGCTTACGAGCAGGGGACTATGGCTACACCTTC. Translating it yields CASSLRAGDYGYTF.

The gene calls are TRBV19 and TRBJ2-7, with D possibly matching TRBD1 (5 bases). V shed 2 bases and J shed 4 bases, with 12 bases lying between them. The length of the CDR3 is 14 residues. The germline V gene encodes CDR1 LNHDA and CDR2 SQIVND (reference sequence). CDR3 loop: CASSISDSPYEQYF. Written as DNA, the CDR3 is TGTGCCAGTAGTATATCAGACAGCCCATACGAGCAGTACTTC.

The rearrangement uses TRBV5-4 and TRBJ1-1; D call uncertain. V shed 2 bases and J shed 7 bases, with 9 bases lying between them. This CDR3 has 12 amino acids. CDR1 is SGHNT and CDR2 is YYREEE in the germline V gene (reference sequence). DNA of the CDR3: TGTGCCAGCAGCTTAGAAGCCGATGAAGCTTTCTTT. Translation gives CASSLEADEAFF.

This chain links TRBV29-1 with TRBJ1-1, with 8 bases that match TRBD1. V dropped 7 bases and J dropped 1; count of bases not matched to a gene: 14. Germline-derived CDR1 and CDR2 are SQVTM and ANQGSEA. The CDR3 is made up of 16 amino acids. The CDR3 protein is CSAGRVRGRGNTEAFF. In DNA form, the CDR3 reads TGCAGCGCCGGTCGGGTCAGGGGGCGAGGGAACACTGAAGCTTTCTTT.

The chain recombines TRBV4-1 with TRBJ1-2; D remains ambiguous. Trimming pared 1 base from V and 4 bases from J, leaving 13 bases between. Germline lookup yields CDR1 MGHRA and CDR2 YSYEKL. The CDR3 loop spans 15 amino acids. CDR3 in DNA: TGCGCCAGCAGCCAAGCACCTGACATTAGCTATGGCTACACCTTC. Amino acids: CASSQAPDISYGYTF.

CDR3 in amino acids: CASSTGQETQYF. Written as DNA, the CDR3 is TGTGCCAGCAGTACGGGGCAAGAGACCCAGTACTTC. The rearrangement links TRBV25-1 to TRBJ2-5, with D possibly TRBD2 on 5 matching bases. V dropped 5 bases and J dropped 2 bases, with 6 bases sitting between them. Germline assignment: CDR1 MGHDK and CDR2 SYGVNS. CDR3 length: 12 residues.

J is TRBJ2-2 and V is TRBV9; the D is unclear. Germline CDR1 reads SGDLS; CDR2 reads YYNGEE. There are 18 residues in the CDR3. V dropped 0 bases and J dropped 4 bases, with 19 bases sitting between them. CDR3 coding DNA: TGTGCCAGCAGCGTAGCGGAGAGACCATCAACTGGCACCGGGGAGCTGTTTTTT. Encoded protein: CASSVAERPSTGTGELFF.

The V and J genes are TRBV11-2 and TRBJ2-3; 8 bases match TRBD2. There are 16 residues in the CDR3. Germline trimming cut 1 base from V and 1 base from J; bases unmatched to any gene: 4. Per germline, CDR1 SGHAT and CDR2 FQNNGV. The CDR3 here is CASSLVKAGGTDTQYF. DNA of the CDR3: TGTGCCAGCAGCTTAGTTAAAGCGGGGGGCACAGATACGCAGTATTTT. Full variable domain (remainder filled in from reference TRBV11-2 and TRBJ2-3): EAGVAQSPRYKIIEKRQSVAFWCNPISGHATLYWYQQILGQGPKLLIQFQNNGVVDDSQLPKDRFSAERLKGVDSTLKIQPAKLEDSAVYLCASSLVKAGGTDTQYFGPGTRLTVL.

V and J are TRBV18 and TRBJ2-1; possible D gene TRBD1, 6 bases. Per germline, CDR1 KGHSH and CDR2 LQKENI. V was cut by 6 bases and J by 6 bases, with 21 bases left in between. The length of the CDR3 is 16 residues. This CDR3 reads CASSPATGTPLNEQFF. CDR3 nucleotides: TGTGCCAGCTCGCCAGCAACCGGGACACCCCTCAATGAGCAGTTCTTC.

The rearrangement uses TRBV6-1 and TRBJ2-1, with 7 bases lining up with TRBD1. J gave up 3 bases and V 5 bases, and 4 bases lay outside the gene matches. The CDR3 sequence is 14 residues long. Germline lookup yields CDR1 MNHNS and CDR2 SASEGT. The CDR3 region is CASSHRDSYNEQFF. CDR3 nucleotide sequence: TGTGCCAGCAGTCACCGGGACAGCTACAATGAGCAGTTCTTC.